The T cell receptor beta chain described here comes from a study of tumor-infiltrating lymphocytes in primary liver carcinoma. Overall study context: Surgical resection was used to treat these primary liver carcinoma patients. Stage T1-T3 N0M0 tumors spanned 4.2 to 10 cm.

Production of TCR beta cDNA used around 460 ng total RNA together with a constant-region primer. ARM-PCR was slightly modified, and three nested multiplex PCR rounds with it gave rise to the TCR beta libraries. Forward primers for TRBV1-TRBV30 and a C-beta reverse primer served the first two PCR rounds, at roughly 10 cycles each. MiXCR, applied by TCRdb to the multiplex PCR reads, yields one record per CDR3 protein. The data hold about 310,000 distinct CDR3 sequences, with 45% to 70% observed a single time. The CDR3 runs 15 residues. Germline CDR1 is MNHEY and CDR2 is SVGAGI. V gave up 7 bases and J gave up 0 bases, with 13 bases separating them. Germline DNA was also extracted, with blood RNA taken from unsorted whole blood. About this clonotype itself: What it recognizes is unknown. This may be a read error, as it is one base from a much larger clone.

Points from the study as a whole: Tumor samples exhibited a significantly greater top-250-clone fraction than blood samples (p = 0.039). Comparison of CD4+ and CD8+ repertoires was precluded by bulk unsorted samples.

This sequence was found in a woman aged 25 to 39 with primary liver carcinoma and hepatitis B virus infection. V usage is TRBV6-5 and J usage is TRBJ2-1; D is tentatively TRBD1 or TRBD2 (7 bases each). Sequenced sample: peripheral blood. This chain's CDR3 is CASNPGGGSYNEQFF. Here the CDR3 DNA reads TGTGCCAGCAACCCAGGGGGGGGCTCCTACAATGAGCAGTTCTTC.